These 4 T cell receptor beta chains were sequenced from one sample in a study of T cells after yellow fever vaccination. From the 5' RACE reads, TCRdb called clonotypes with MiXCR, one entry per CDR3 protein. The sample has over 300,000 distinct CDR3 sequences, 4.1% seen once. Here the sequenced sample was PBMCs, taken 5 days after the yellow fever booster vaccination. These receptors were taken from a young man who received the YFV17D yellow fever vaccine.

This clonotype was picked up a small number of times. The genes are TRBV9 and TRBJ1-3, with D uncertain. Trimming removed 0 bases at V and 0 bases at J, with 13 bases between. Germline V gives CDR1 SGDLS, CDR2 YYNGEE. This CDR3 contains 17 residues. DNA for the CDR3: TGTGCCAGCAGCGTAGCGGATGTGAGAACCTCTGGAAACACCATATATTTT. It encodes CASSVADVRTSGNTIYF.

The rearrangement links TRBV6-5 to TRBJ2-7; 8 bases are a match to TRBD2. The trim removed 6 bases at V and 6 bases at J, leaving 7 bases unmatched. There are 13 residues in the CDR3. Germline V gives CDR1 MNHEY, CDR2 SVGAGI. In DNA form, the CDR3 reads TGTGCCAGCAGGGCCGGGACTAGGAGCGAGCAGTACTTC. This translates into CASRAGTRSEQYF.

There are many counts of this clonotype. This chain joins TRBV28 and TRBJ1-4; no definite D call. Looked up from germline, CDR1 is MDHEN and CDR2 is SYDVKM. Deletions cut 3 bases from V and 6 bases from J, with 11 bases between. The CDR3 is 14 residues long. The CDR3 bases are TGTGCCAGCAGTTTCAGGCTAGGAGATGAAAAACTGTTTTTT. Translation: CASSFRLGDEKLFF.

This clonotype was counted ten times or more. The chain uses TRBV4-1 and TRBJ2-6; 7 bases fit TRBD1. The CDR3 has 19 amino acids. The trim removed 0 bases at V and 0 bases at J, leaving 8 bases unmatched. Looked up from germline, CDR1 is MGHRA and CDR2 is YSYEKL. CDR3 protein: CASSQDDHRGVSGANVLTF. The CDR3 DNA reads TGCGCCAGCAGCCAAGATGATCACAGGGGAGTCTCTGGGGCCAACGTCCTGACTTTC.